This entry lists 22 T cell receptor beta chains sequenced from one sample in a study of T cell repertoires in cytomegalovirus infection. Their antigen targets remain unknown. TCRdb recomputed calls from the reads with MiXCR, one row per CDR3 protein. The table shows 650,000 to 900,000 distinct CDR3 sequences, with approximately 32% occurring only once. The source was cultured CD8+ T cells from PBMCs, collected from culture after CMV antigen stimulation. Source of these receptors: a human donor in good health (CMV status not recorded). Some clones in this sample may be carry-over from other donors' samples.

V and J are TRBV27 and TRBJ1-3; 10 bases align to TRBD1. Germline V gene data show CDR1 as MNHEY and CDR2 as SMNVEV (reference sequence). The V and J ends lost 5 bases and 5 bases, in that order; junction bases with no gene match: 9. The CDR3 runs to 16 residues. The CDR3 spells CASSPLTGGSRNTIYF. As DNA, the CDR3 is TGTGCCAGCAGTCCTCTGACAGGGGGCTCAAGAAACACCATATATTTT.

The chain links TRBV28 to TRBJ2-3; TRBD2 matches 8 bases. CDR3 size: 16 residues. V was clipped by 6 bases and J by 2 bases; unmatched bases: 10. CDR1 and CDR2 from the germline V gene are MDHEN and SYDVKM. This chain's CDR3 is CASSFSGADSTDTQYF. The CDR3 region has the DNA TGTGCCAGCAGCTTTAGCGGGGCTGACTCCACAGATACGCAGTATTTT.

Note on this clonotype: Because it lacks the conserved phenylalanine or tryptophan at the end, this CDR3 is likely a read error. CDR3 residues: CASSPSRDRVNTEAFS. The CDR3 DNA follows: TGTGCCAGCAGCCCGTCCCGGGACAGGGTTAACACTGAAGCTTTCTCT. This chain connects TRBV7-9 to TRBJ1-1; 9 bases are a match to TRBD1. The length of the CDR3 is 16 residues. Germline V gives CDR1 SEHNR, CDR2 FQNEAQ (reference sequence). Trimming removed 5 bases from V and 2 bases from J; junction bases left unmatched: 9.

V and J are TRBV6-1 and TRBJ2-1, with 9 bases aligning to TRBD2. The CDR3 is made up of 12 amino acids. The junction had 7 bases not matched to a gene; V was cut back by 11 bases and J by 8 bases. The V gene's germline CDR1 is MNHNS and CDR2 SASEGT. The CDR3 region has the DNA TGTGCCGGAGCGGGGGGCAGGGATGAGCAGTTCTTC. This translates into CAGAGGRDEQFF.

This clonotype was detected many times. V and J are TRBV7-9 and TRBJ2-1; 7 positions match TRBD1. V lost 5 bases, J lost 4 bases, and 11 bases stayed unmatched. This CDR3 contains 16 residues. Germline V gene sequence: CDR1 SEHNR, CDR2 FQNEAQ (reference sequence). CDR3 nucleotides: TGTGCCAGCAGCCAAAACAGGGGCAGGGGTTACAATGAGCAGTTCTTC. This sequence encodes CASSQNRGRGYNEQFF.

The CDR3 region has the DNA TGTGCCAGCAGTGCACGCCGCGAGGGCACAGATACGCAGTATTTT. It specifies CASSARREGTDTQYF. The V gene is TRBV25-1, the J gene TRBJ2-3; D remains ambiguous. V shed 4 bases and J shed 1 base, with 12 bases lying between them. CDR3 length equals 15 residues. Germline-derived CDR1 and CDR2 are MGHDK and SYGVNS.

This clonotype came up a few times. The rearrangement joins TRBV12-3 or TRBV12-4 to TRBJ2-5; perhaps TRBD2 as D (6 bases). The CDR3 runs to 11 residues. The CDR3 nucleotides are TGTGCGACCGCCGGGGGAGAGACCCAGTACTTC. It yields the protein CATAGGETQYF.

This clonotype turned up a few times. The chain joins TRBV6-6 to TRBJ2-3; D unresolved. Germline V gene data show CDR1 as MNHNY and CDR2 as SVGAGI (reference sequence). Trimming left V 8 bases short and J 10 bases short, with 7 bases between. The CDR3 is 9 amino acids. The CDR3 DNA reads TGTGCCAGCGATCATGCGCAGTATTTT. Its translation: CASDHAQYF.

The chain employs TRBV12-3 or TRBV12-4 and TRBJ2-3, with no clear D. V was clipped by 5 bases and J by 4 bases, with 7 bases between them. This CDR3 has 12 amino acids. CDR3 region: CASSGFADTQYF. The CDR3 coding sequence is TGTGCCAGCAGTGGCTTCGCAGATACGCAGTATTTT.

This chain's CDR3 is CASGSEGAGTGELFF. The CDR3 DNA reads TGTGCTAGTGGTTCTGAGGGGGCCGGCACCGGGGAGCTGTTTTTT. The chain joins TRBV12-5 to TRBJ2-2; TRBD1 matches 7 bases. The CDR3 has 15 residues. Germline CDR1 LGHNT, CDR2 FRNRAP. After removal of 4 bases from V and 4 bases from J, the junction contained 6 bases not matched to a gene. Full variable domain (rest looked up from reference TRBV12-5 and TRBJ2-2): DARVTQTPRHKVTEMGQEVTMRCQPILGHNTVFWYRQTMMQGLELLAYFRNRAPLDDSGMPKDRFSAEMPDATLATLKIQPSEPRDSAVYFCASGSEGAGTGELFFGEGSRLTVL.

This chain connects TRBV2 to TRBJ1-2; D gene ambiguous. V lost 10 bases, J lost 6 bases, and 18 bases lay in between. The germline CDR1 and CDR2 sequences are SNHLY and FYNNEI. The CDR3 runs 13 residues. The CDR3 nucleotides read TGTGCCAACAGACCGAGAGGGAGGGATGGCTACACCTTC. This gives the protein CANRPRGRDGYTF.

This chain connects TRBV2 to TRBJ1-3; 7 nucleotides align to TRBD1. Losses at the gene ends were 5 bases for V and 4 bases for J; bases not matched to a gene: 5. The CDR3 sequence is 14 residues long. Germline V CDR1 and CDR2: SNHLY, FYNNEI. In DNA, the CDR3 is TGTGCCAGCAGTACAACAGGGGTCGGAAACACCATATATTTT. Its translation: CASSTTGVGNTIYF.

This clonotype was detected ten times or more. The chain links TRBV7-9 to TRBJ2-6, with 10 nucleotides matching TRBD1. Germline V gene sequence: CDR1 SEHNR, CDR2 FQNEAQ (reference sequence). The CDR3 has 20 residues. The junction had 13 bases not matched to a gene; V was cut back by 5 bases and J by 0 bases. The CDR3 reads CASSETPYGTGVSGANVLTF. As DNA, the CDR3 is TGTGCCAGCAGCGAAACCCCGTATGGGACAGGGGTCTCTGGGGCCAACGTCCTGACTTTC.

This clonotype appeared a few times. The chain joins TRBV7-8 to TRBJ2-2, with 15 bases matching TRBD2. V shed 5 bases, J shed 0 bases, and the junction held 7 bases outside the gene matches. The germline CDR1 and CDR2 sequences are SGHVS and FQNEAQ. The CDR3 is 19 residues long. The CDR3 reads CASSGTSGGQSANTGELFF. CDR3 DNA: TGTGCCAGCAGCGGGACTAGCGGGGGGCAATCCGCGAACACCGGGGAGCTGTTTTTT.

The chain uses TRBV6-2 or TRBV6-3 and TRBJ1-2; no definite D call. Germline CDR1 reads MNHEY; CDR2 reads SVGEGT. CDR3 length: 14 amino acids. Trimming cost V 2 bases and J 2 bases, with 9 bases left between them. The chain's CDR3 is CASSYGLNNYGYTF. CDR3 in DNA: TGTGCCAGCAGTTACGGGCTGAACAACTATGGCTACACCTTC.

V is TRBV6-2 or TRBV6-3 and J is TRBJ2-7; 7 bases map to TRBD1. CDR1 and CDR2 (germline): MNHEY, SVGEGT. The CDR3 is 16 amino acids. The CDR3 spells CASSDSIYRDRHEQYV. The CDR3, as DNA: TGTGCCAGCAGTGACTCCATTTACCGGGACAGACATGAGCAGTACGTC.

This rearrangement joins TRBV27 to TRBJ1-5; 7 bases fit TRBD1. This CDR3 region has 17 residues. CDR1 and CDR2 from the germline V gene are MNHEY and SMNVEV (reference sequence). V shed 8 bases, J shed 2 bases, and the junction held 15 bases outside the gene matches. The CDR3 sequence: CASGTGQYNLGNQPQHF. CDR3 DNA: TGTGCCAGCGGAACGGGACAGTACAATCTGGGCAATCAGCCCCAGCATTTT.

There are a few counts of this clonotype. The J gene is TRBJ2-1, the V gene TRBV15; D is unresolved. Trimming pared 3 bases from V and 12 bases from J, leaving 15 bases between. CDR1 and CDR2 (germline): LNHNV, YYDKDF (reference sequence). CDR3 length equals 13 residues. CDR3 nucleotide sequence: TGTGCCACCAGCAGTCCCGACGGATGGGTGCAGTTCTTC. It specifies CATSSPDGWVQFF.

This clonotype was seen repeatedly, ten times or more. One end of the junction does not line up with germline, which may come from a read error. The V call is TRBV5-1, the J call TRBJ1-1; weak D call: TRBD1 (6 bases). Germline values: CDR1 SGHRS, CDR2 YFSETQ. The CDR3 runs to 13 residues. CDR3 bases: TGTGCCAGCAGCGCCAGGGGTGGAACTGAAGCTTTCTTT. It is translated as CASSARGGTEAFF.

This clonotype was recorded once. The gene calls are TRBV29-1 and TRBJ2-1, with 7 positions matching TRBD1. Per germline, CDR1 SQVTM and CDR2 ANQGSEA. The CDR3 is 16 amino acids. V lost 6 bases to trimming and J lost 0 bases; unmatched junction nucleotides: 11. Written as DNA, the CDR3 is TGCAGCGTGAGGAACCGGGACAGAGACTCCTACAATGAGCAGTTCTTC. It codes for CSVRNRDRDSYNEQFF.

CDR3 nucleotides: TGTGCCAGCAACTTATGGGGGTACGAGCAGTACTTC. It specifies CASNLWGYEQYF. The rearrangement links TRBV5-3 to TRBJ2-7, with D possibly called TRBD1 or TRBD2 (5 bases each). TRBV5-3 belongs to the ORF category, with a function that is uncertain. V was shortened by 8 bases and J by 4 bases, with 13 bases between the two germline ends. The CDR3 totals 12 residues.

This clonotype came up once. A read error may account for a junction end that differs from germline. This chain joins TRBV12-3 or TRBV12-4 and TRBJ2-7; D is possibly TRBD1 (6 bases). The CDR3 contains 13 residues. Here the CDR3 DNA reads TGTGCCAACAGTCCGGGACACTACTACGAGCAGTACTTC. This encodes CANSPGHYYEQYF.